A selection of T cell receptor beta chains follows, all from one sample in a study of T cells in Graves' hyperthyroidism and ophthalmopathy. TCRdb redid the calling of the multiplex PCR reads with MiXCR, one entry per CDR3 protein. The sample lists roughly 500,000 distinct CDR3 sequences, more than 11% occurring once. The sample was blood. Receptors originate from a woman aged 25 to 45 with Graves' hyperthyroidism that later progressed to Graves' ophthalmopathy. Each CDR3 is given with its conserved first and last residue. D genes are given only for firm matches. Part of the rows lack a size; the others show once, few, many or a class for expanded clones.

>TRBV24-1|-|many|TRBJ2-5
TGTGCCACCAGTGATCAAGGAGGGGGCGCAAACGGAGAGACCCAGTACTTC
CATSDQGGGANGETQYF
>TRBV6-1|-|few|TRBJ1-1
TGTGCCAGCAGTAAACGGGGAGGGCTGAACACTGAAGCTTTCTTT
CASSKRGGLNTEAFF
>TRBV18|-|-|TRBJ2-6
TGTGCCAGCTCACCACAGTTAGGCTGGGCCAACGTCCTGACTTTC
CASSPQLGWANVLTF
>TRBV7-2|-|many|TRBJ1-2
TGTGCCAGCAGCGCCGCGGGCCCCGGGGGCCTGGGAGGCTACACCTTC
CASSAAGPGGLGGYTF
>TRBV11-2|-|many|TRBJ2-7
TGTGCCAGCAGCTCCAACAGGGTGAGGTACGAGCAGTACTTC
CASSSNRVRYEQYF
>TRBV19|TRBD2|few|TRBJ2-1
TGTGCCAGTAGTACTAGCGGGTATTACAATGAGCAGTTCTTC
CASSTSGYYNEQFF
>TRBV12-5|-|many|TRBJ1-5
TGTGCTAGTGTTCTTGGACTGGGCAATCAGCCCCAGCATTTT
CASVLGLGNQPQHF
>TRBV5-1|-|many|TRBJ1-5
TGCGCCAGCAGCGTCGACAGTGACGATCAGCCCCAGCATTTT
CASSVDSDDQPQHF
>TRBV7-8|TRBD2|-|TRBJ2-1
TGTGCCAGCAGCTTAGTGGGGACTACCAATGAGCAGTTCTTC
CASSLVGTTNEQFF
>TRBV10-3|TRBD2|many|TRBJ2-3
TGTGCCATCAGTGAGCGCTATGCTAGCGGACCCACAGATACGCAGTATTTT
CAISERYASGPTDTQYF
>TRBV5-1|TRBD1|-|TRBJ2-5
TGCGCCAGCAGCAATGGACAGGGGGGAGAGACCCAGTACTTC
CASSNGQGGETQYF
>TRBV2|TRBD1|many|TRBJ2-7
TGTGCCAGCAGTGGACAGGGCGGCGACGAGCAGTACTTC
CASSGQGGDEQYF
>TRBV14|-|few|TRBJ1-4
TGTGCCAGCAGCCAAGGCGGGGCAGGGCGTGAAAAACTGTTTTTT
CASSQGGAGREKLFF
>TRBV5-4|TRBD1|few|TRBJ2-1
TGTGCCAGCAGCCCGGACAGGGAAGATGAGCAGTTCTTC
CASSPDREDEQFF
>TRBV28|-|many|TRBJ1-6
TGTGCCACTGCCGAGACCGATTATTCACCCCTCCACTTT
CATAETDYSPLHF